A single sample gave rise to the 15 T cell receptor beta chains below, sequenced in a study of T cell changes during pregnancy in multiple sclerosis (dated by TCRdb to the late 2010s). Receptor amplification or capture employed the immunoSEQ multiplex PCR assay. Not all clones reach the TCRdb copy of this immuneACCESS table, which keeps in-frame sequences only. Checked studies attribute under half of the gap to unresolved V genes and leave the rest unexplained. The sample has 65,000 to 85,000 clones on record, under 95% of them singletons. The top ten clonotypes cover roughly 1.5% of the sample. Source: peripheral blood, taken in the third trimester of pregnancy. The source of these receptors is a female donor with multiple sclerosis, enrolled in a pregnancy study.

The chain uses TRBV7-2 and TRBJ1-1, with 9 positions matching TRBD1. The germline CDR1 and CDR2 sequences are SGHTA and FQGNSA. V shed 7 bases and J 1 base; nucleotides not matched to a gene: 7. CDR3 length equals 15 residues. The CDR3 here is CASTLTGQGNTEAFF. CDR3 nucleotides: TGTGCCAGCACCTTGACGGGACAGGGGAACACTGAAGCTTTCTTT.

This chain connects TRBV9 to TRBJ1-2, with 9 bases fitting TRBD1. CDR3 size: 15 residues. Trimming at V came to 3 bases and at J to 4 bases, leaving 7 bases not matched to a gene. The germline V gene has CDR1 SGDLS and CDR2 YYNGEE. This CDR3 reads CASSAQGAVGYGYTF. CDR3 DNA: TGTGCCAGCAGCGCACAGGGGGCAGTCGGCTATGGCTACACCTTC.

V usage is TRBV6-5 and J usage is TRBJ2-2; D is possibly TRBD2 (5 bases). The CDR3 runs to 13 residues. From germline, CDR1 is MNHEY and CDR2 SVGAGI. The V and J ends lost 4 bases and 5 bases respectively, with 8 bases between them. The CDR3 reads CASSSGSTGELFF. CDR3 sequence (DNA): TGTGCCAGCAGTTCGGGGAGTACCGGGGAGCTGTTTTTT.

The J gene is TRBJ1-1, the V gene TRBV2, with 7 positions matching TRBD1. This CDR3 has 16 amino acids. V shed 3 bases, J shed 5 bases, and the junction held 12 bases outside the gene matches. Germline-derived CDR1 and CDR2 are SNHLY and FYNNEI. The CDR3 spells CASSEVFPGGRTEAFF. CDR3 sequence (DNA): TGTGCCAGCAGTGAGGTCTTCCCAGGGGGGAGGACTGAAGCTTTCTTT. The variable domain in full, with the rest retrieved from reference TRBV2 and TRBJ1-1, is EPEVTQTPSHQVTQMGQEVILRCVPISNHLYFYWYRQILGQKVEFLVSFYNNEISEKSEIFDDQFSVERPDGSNFTLKIRSTKLEDSAMYFCASSEVFPGGRTEAFFGQGTRLTVV.

V usage is TRBV14 and J usage is TRBJ2-7, with TRBD2 identical over 14 bases. The germline CDR1 and CDR2 sequences are SGHDN and FVKESK. This CDR3 is 14 amino acids long. V shed 4 bases, J shed 7 bases, and the junction held 3 bases outside the gene matches. In DNA, the CDR3 is TGTGCCAGCAGCCGGACTAGCGGGGGGAGTGAGCAGTACTTC. Its translation is CASSRTSGGSEQYF.

This sequence joins TRBV19 and TRBJ1-6, with TRBD1 identical over 8 bases. CDR3 length equals 15 residues. Germline lookup yields CDR1 LNHDA and CDR2 SQIVND (reference sequence). V lost 5 bases to trimming and J lost 6 bases; unmatched junction nucleotides: 6. CDR3 sequence reads: CASSSGTGTNSPLHF. Written as DNA, the CDR3 is TGTGCCAGTAGTTCAGGGACAGGCACTAATTCACCCCTCCACTTT.

Sample share makes this clone medium-sized. The chain carries TRBV4-1 and TRBJ1-2; the match to TRBD1 covers 11 bases. The CDR3 is 16 residues long. V dropped 3 bases and J dropped 7; count of bases not matched to a gene: 10. Germline lookup yields CDR1 MGHRA and CDR2 YSYEKL. The CDR3 here is CASSHIQGQGAGGYTF. CDR3 coding DNA: TGCGCCAGCAGCCATATCCAAGGACAGGGGGCGGGTGGCTACACCTTC.

The V call is TRBV5-4, the J call TRBJ2-7; possibly TRBD1 for D (5 bases). The CDR3 runs 14 residues. Trimming took 4 bases from V and 0 from J, leaving 11 bases between them. Germline V gene lookup returns CDR1 SGHNT and CDR2 YYREEE (reference sequence). The CDR3 protein is CASSQTASSYEQYF. The CDR3 DNA reads TGTGCCAGCAGCCAGACAGCCTCCTCCTACGAGCAGTACTTC.

The gene calls are TRBV30 and TRBJ1-1, with a weak D call TRBD1 (6 bases). CDR3 length: 15 amino acids. The germline gives CDR1 GTSNPN, CDR2 SVGIG (reference sequence). V shed 0 bases and J shed 3 bases, with 14 bases lying between them. CDR3 nucleotide sequence: TGTGCCTGGAGTGTACTGGGGGCTAGGGACACTGAAGCTTTCTTT. Translated, it gives CAWSVLGARDTEAFF.

The chain has TRBV7-9 and TRBJ1-1; 8 nucleotides line up with TRBD1. CDR3 length: 13 amino acids. Trimming cost V 6 bases and J 0 bases; bases outside gene matches: 0. CDR1 is SEHNR and CDR2 is FQNEAQ in the germline V gene (reference sequence). Here the CDR3 DNA reads TGTGCCAGCAGGACAGGGGTGAACACTGAAGCTTTCTTT. Amino acids: CASRTGVNTEAFF.

This chain uses TRBV5-4 with TRBJ2-1; D might be TRBD2 (5 bases). V dropped 2 bases and J dropped 10 bases, with 10 bases sitting between them. CDR3 length: 12 residues. CDR1 SGHNT and CDR2 YYREEE come from the germline V gene (reference sequence). This chain's CDR3 is CASSFLASEQFF. In DNA form, the CDR3 reads TGTGCCAGCAGCTTTTTAGCTAGCGAGCAGTTCTTC.

This clone was observed a single time. V gene TRBV5-1 combines with J gene TRBJ2-7, with TRBD1 matching over 7 bases. Trimming took 1 base from V and 3 from J; bases not matched to a gene: 10. Germline V gene data show CDR1 as SGHRS and CDR2 as YFSETQ. The CDR3 covers 16 residues. As DNA, the CDR3 is TGCGCCAGCAGCTTGAGAGGACGGGACAGAGACTACGAGCAGTACTTC. Its translation is CASSLRGRDRDYEQYF. The full variable domain, completed using reference TRBV5-1 and TRBJ2-7, is KAGVTQTPRYLIKTRGQQVTLSCSPISGHRSVSWYQQTPGQGLQFLFEYFSETQRNKGNFPGRFSGRQFSNSRSEMNVSTLELGDSALYLCASSLRGRDRDYEQYFGPGTRLTVT.

The V and J genes are TRBV16 and TRBJ1-1; 9 nucleotides line up with TRBD1. J gave up 3 bases and V 5 bases, and 7 bases lay outside the gene matches. Germline loops: CDR1 KGHSY, CDR2 FQNENV. The CDR3 has 15 amino acids. The CDR3 DNA reads TGTGCCAGCAGCGAACCGGGACAGGGAGACACTGAAGCTTTCTTT. It specifies CASSEPGQGDTEAFF.

The chain is built from TRBV2 and TRBJ1-6; 7 bases map to TRBD1. The length of the CDR3 is 13 residues. The junction had 7 bases not matched to a gene; V was cut back by 10 bases and J by 7 bases. The germline CDR1 and CDR2 sequences are SNHLY and FYNNEI. The CDR3 DNA follows: TGTGCCACTAAACAGGGGAGGAATTCACCCCTCCACTTT. Translation gives CATKQGRNSPLHF.

The V gene is TRBV19, the J gene TRBJ2-7; 8 bases are a match to TRBD2. Germline-derived CDR1 and CDR2 are LNHDA and SQIVND (reference sequence). Trimming cost V 7 bases and J 7 bases; bases outside gene matches: 15. CDR3 length: 15 amino acids. The CDR3 here is CASTAGTGGFLEQYF. CDR3 DNA sequence: TGTGCCAGTACCGCCGGGACGGGGGGGTTTTTGGAGCAGTACTTC.